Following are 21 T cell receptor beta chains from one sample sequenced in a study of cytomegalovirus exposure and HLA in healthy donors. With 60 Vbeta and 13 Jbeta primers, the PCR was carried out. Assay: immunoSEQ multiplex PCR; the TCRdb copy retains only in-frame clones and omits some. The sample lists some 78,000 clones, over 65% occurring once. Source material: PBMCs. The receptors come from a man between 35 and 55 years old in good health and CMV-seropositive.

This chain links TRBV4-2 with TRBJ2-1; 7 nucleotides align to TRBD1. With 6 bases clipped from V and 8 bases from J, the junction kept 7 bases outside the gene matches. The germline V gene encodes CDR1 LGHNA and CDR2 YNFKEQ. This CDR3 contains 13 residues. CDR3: CASSRDRADEQFF. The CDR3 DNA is TGTGCCAGCAGTCGGGACAGAGCGGATGAGCAGTTCTTC.

CDR3 amino acids: CASSLARGNQPQHF. The CDR3 coding sequence is TGTGCCAGCAGCTTAGCCAGGGGGAATCAGCCCCAGCATTTT. The chain links TRBV7-2 to TRBJ1-5, with 7 positions matching TRBD1. The CDR3 is 14 residues long. J gave up 4 bases and V 0 bases, and 0 bases lay outside the gene matches. The germline CDR1 and CDR2 sequences are SGHTA and FQGNSA. Drawing the rest from reference TRBV7-2 and TRBJ1-5, the complete variable domain is GAGVSQSPSNKVTEKGKDVELRCDPISGHTALYWYRQSLGQGLEFLIYFQGNSAPDKSGLPSDRFSAERTGGSVSTLTIQRTQQEDSAVYLCASSLARGNQPQHFGDGTRLSIL.

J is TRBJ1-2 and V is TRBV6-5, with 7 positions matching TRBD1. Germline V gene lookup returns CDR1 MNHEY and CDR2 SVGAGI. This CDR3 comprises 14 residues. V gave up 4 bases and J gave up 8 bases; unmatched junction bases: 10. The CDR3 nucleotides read TGTGCCAGCAGTTCGAGTTACGGGACAGAGGGCTACACCTTC. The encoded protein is CASSSSYGTEGYTF.

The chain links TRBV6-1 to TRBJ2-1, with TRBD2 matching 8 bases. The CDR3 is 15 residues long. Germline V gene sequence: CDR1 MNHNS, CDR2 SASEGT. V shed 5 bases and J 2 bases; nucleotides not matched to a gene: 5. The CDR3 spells CASSSGTRTYNEQFF. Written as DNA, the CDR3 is TGTGCCAGCAGTTCCGGGACTAGGACCTACAATGAGCAGTTCTTC.

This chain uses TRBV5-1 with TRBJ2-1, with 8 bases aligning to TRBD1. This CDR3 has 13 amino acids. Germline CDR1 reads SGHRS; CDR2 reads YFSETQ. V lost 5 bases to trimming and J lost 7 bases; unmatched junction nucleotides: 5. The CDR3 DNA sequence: TGCGCCAGCAGGTATACAGGGGGGAATGAGCAGTTCTTC. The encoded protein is CASRYTGGNEQFF.

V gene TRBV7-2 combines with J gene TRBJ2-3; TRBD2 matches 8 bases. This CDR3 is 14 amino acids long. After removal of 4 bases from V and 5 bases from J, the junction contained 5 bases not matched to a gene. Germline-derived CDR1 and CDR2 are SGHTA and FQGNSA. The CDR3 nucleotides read TGTGCCAGCAGCTCCCTCCGGGGGGGAGATACGCAGTATTTT. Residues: CASSSLRGGDTQYF.

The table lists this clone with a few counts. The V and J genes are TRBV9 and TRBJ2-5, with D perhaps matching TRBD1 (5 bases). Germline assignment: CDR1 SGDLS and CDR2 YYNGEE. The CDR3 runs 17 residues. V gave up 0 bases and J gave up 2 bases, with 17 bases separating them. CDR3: CASSVEGFGAEQETQYF. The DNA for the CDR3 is TGTGCCAGCAGCGTAGAAGGTTTTGGGGCAGAGCAAGAGACCCAGTACTTC.

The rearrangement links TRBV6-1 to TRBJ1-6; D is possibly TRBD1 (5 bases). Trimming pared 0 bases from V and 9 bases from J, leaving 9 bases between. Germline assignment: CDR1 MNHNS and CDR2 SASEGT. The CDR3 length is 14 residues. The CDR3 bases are TGTGCCAGCAGTGAAGCGGAGGGGAGTTCACCCCTCCACTTT. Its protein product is CASSEAEGSSPLHF.

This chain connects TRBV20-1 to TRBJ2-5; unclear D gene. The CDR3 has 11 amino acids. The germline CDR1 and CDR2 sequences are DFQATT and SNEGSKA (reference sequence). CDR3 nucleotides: TGCAGATGTGAGCTTCAAGAGACCCAGTACTTC. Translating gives CRCELQETQYF.

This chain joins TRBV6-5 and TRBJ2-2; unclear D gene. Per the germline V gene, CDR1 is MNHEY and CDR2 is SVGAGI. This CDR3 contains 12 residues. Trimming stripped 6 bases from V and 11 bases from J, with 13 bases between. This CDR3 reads CASSGHRDELFF. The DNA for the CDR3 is TGTGCCAGCAGCGGTCACAGAGACGAGCTGTTTTTT.

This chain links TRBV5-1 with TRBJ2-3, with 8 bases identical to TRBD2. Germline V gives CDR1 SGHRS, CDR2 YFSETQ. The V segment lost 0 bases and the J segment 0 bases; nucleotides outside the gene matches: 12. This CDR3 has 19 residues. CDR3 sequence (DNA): TGCGCCAGCAGCTTGGCCTGGGGTAGCGGGGACGTAAGCACAGATACGCAGTATTTT. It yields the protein CASSLAWGSGDVSTDTQYF.

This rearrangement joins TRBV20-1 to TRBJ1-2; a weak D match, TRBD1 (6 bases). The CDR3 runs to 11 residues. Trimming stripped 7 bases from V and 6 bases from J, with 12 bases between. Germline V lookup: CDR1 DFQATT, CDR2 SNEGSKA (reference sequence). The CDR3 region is CSVLYRDGYTF. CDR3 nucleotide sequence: TGCAGTGTTCTTTACAGGGATGGCTACACCTTC.

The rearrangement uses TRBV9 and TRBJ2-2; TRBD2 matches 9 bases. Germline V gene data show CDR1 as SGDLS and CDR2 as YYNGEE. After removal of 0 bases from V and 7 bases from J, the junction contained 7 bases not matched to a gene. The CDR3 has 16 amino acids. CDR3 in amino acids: CASSVASREGDGELFF. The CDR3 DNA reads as TGTGCCAGCAGCGTAGCTTCGCGGGAGGGGGACGGGGAGCTGTTTTTT.

The CDR3 DNA sequence: TGTGCCAGCAGCTGGTTGTCGGGACAGGGGAATGAAAAACTGTTTTTT. Amino acid sequence: CASSWLSGQGNEKLFF. J is TRBJ1-4 and V is TRBV7-9, with 10 nucleotides matching TRBD1. The CDR3 is 16 amino acids. Germline V gives CDR1 SEHNR, CDR2 FQNEAQ (reference sequence). With V trimmed by 4 bases and J by 5 bases, 7 bases remained unmatched. Together with reference TRBV7-9 and TRBJ1-4, the CDR3 gives the full variable domain: DTGVSQNPRHKITKRGQNVTFRCDPISEHNRLYWYRQTLGQGPEFLTYFQNEAQLEKSRLLSDRFSAERPKGSFSTLEIQRTEQGDSAMYLCASSWLSGQGNEKLFFGSGTQLSVL.

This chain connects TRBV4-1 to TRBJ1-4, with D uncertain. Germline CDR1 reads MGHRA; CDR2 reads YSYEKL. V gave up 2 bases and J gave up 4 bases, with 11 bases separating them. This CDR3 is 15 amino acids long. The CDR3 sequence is CASSQSSRVNEKLFF. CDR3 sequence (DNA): TGCGCCAGCAGCCAATCCTCTCGCGTTAATGAAAAACTGTTTTTT.

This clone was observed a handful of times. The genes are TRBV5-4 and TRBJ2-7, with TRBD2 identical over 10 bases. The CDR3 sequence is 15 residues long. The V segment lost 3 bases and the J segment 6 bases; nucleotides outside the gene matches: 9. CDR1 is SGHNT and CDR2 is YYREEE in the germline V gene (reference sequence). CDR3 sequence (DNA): TGTGCCAGCAGCTCGAGCGGGACTAGCGAAGGCGAGCAGTACTTC. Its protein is CASSSSGTSEGEQYF.

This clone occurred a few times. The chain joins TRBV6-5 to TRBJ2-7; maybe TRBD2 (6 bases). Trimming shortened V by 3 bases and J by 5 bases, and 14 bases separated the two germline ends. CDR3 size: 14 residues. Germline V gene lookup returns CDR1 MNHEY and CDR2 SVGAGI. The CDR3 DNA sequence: TGTGCCAGCAGTTATTCAAGGCGGGACCACGAGCAGTACTTC. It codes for CASSYSRRDHEQYF.

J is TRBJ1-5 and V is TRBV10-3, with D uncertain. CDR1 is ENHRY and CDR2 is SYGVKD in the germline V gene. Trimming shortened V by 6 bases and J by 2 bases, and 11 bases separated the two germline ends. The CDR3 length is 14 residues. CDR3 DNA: TGTGCCATCAGAAATGAGGCGGGCAATCAGCCCCAGCATTTT. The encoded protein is CAIRNEAGNQPQHF.

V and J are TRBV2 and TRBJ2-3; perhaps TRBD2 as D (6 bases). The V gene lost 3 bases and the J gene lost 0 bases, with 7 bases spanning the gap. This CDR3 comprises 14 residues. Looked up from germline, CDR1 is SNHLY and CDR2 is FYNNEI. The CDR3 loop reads CASSEGGSTDTQYF. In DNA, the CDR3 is TGTGCCAGCAGTGAGGGAGGCAGCACAGATACGCAGTATTTT.

The CDR3 nucleotides read TGTGCCAGCAGTTTACCAGGGGTCCTCATGAACACTGAAGCTTTCTTT. It codes for CASSLPGVLMNTEAFF. The chain couples TRBV28 to TRBJ1-1; D is possibly TRBD1 (6 bases). The germline V and J ends were trimmed by 2 bases and 0 bases, with 13 bases remaining between them. The length of the CDR3 is 16 residues. Germline loops: CDR1 MDHEN, CDR2 SYDVKM.

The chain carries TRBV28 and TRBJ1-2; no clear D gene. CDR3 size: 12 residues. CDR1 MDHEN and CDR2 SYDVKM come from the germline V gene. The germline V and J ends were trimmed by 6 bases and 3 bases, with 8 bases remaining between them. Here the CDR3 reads CASSGSYYGYTF. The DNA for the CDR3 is TGTGCCAGCAGCGGTAGTTACTATGGCTACACCTTC.